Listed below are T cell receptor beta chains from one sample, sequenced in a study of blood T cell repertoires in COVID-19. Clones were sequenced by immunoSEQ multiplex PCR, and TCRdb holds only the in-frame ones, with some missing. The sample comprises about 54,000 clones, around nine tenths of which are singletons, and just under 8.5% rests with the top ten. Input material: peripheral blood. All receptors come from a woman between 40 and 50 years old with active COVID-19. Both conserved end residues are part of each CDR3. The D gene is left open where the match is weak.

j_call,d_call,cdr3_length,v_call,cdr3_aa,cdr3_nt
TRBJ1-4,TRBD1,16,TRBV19,CASSRGQDATNEKLFF,TGTGCCAGTAGTCGCGGACAGGATGCAACTAATGAAAAACTGTTTTTT
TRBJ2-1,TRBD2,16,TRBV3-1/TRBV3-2,CASSQAGGGGYNEQFF,TGTGCCAGCAGCCAAGCTGGCGGGGGGGGCTACAATGAGCAGTTCTTC
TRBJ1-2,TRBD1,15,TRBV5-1,CASSPGTGAPGGYTF,TGCGCCAGCAGCCCTGGGACAGGGGCCCCGGGGGGCTACACCTTC
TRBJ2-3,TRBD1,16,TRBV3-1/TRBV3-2,CASSQDLHRGSDTQYF,TGTGCCAGCAGCCAAGATTTGCACAGGGGTTCAGATACGCAGTATTTT
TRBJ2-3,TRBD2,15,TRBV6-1,CASSERDSGLHTQYF,TGTGCCAGCAGTGAAAGGGATAGCGGGTTACATACGCAGTATTTT
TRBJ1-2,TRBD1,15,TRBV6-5,CASSYKGQPKDGYTF,TGTGCCAGCAGTTACAAGGGACAGCCGAAGGATGGCTACACCTTC
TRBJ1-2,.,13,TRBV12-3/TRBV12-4,CASSLAQGNGYTF,TGTGCCAGCAGTTTAGCGCAGGGAAATGGCTACACCTTC
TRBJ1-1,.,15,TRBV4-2,CASSQELAPYTEAFF,TGTGCCAGCAGCCAAGAGTTGGCACCCTACACTGAAGCTTTCTTT
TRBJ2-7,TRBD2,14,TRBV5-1,CASSFSGGAYEQYF,TGCGCCAGCAGCTTTAGCGGGGGGGCCTACGAGCAGTACTTC
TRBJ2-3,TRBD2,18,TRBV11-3,CASSSGTSGGAGTDTQYF,TGTGCCAGCAGCTCCGGGACTAGCGGGGGGGCCGGCACAGATACGCAGTATTTT